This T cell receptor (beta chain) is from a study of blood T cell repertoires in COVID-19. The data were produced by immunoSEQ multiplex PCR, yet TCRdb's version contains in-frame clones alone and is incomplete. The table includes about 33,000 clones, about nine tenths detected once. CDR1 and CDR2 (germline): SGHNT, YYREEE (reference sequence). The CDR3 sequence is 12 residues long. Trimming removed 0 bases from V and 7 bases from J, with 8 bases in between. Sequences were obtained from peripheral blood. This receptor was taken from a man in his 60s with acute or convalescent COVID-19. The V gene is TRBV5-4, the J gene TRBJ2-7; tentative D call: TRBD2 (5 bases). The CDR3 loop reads CASSLATGEQYF. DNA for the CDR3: TGTGCCAGCAGCTTGGCTACGGGGGAGCAGTACTTC.